Shown below are 18 T cell receptor beta chains from a single sample sequenced in a study of OX40 agonist ivuxolimab in advanced cancers. Sequencing was performed with immunoSEQ multiplex PCR; in TCRdb, only in-frame clones are kept and a portion is missing. In the table there are roughly 23,000 clones, 65% to 80% of which are singletons. Sequencing was performed on CD4+ or CD8+ T cells sorted from blood, taken in a trial of the OX40 agonist ivuxolimab. Every receptor here comes from an adult with an advanced solid tumor such as melanoma, head and neck, liver or kidney cancer.

The V gene is TRBV7-9, the J gene TRBJ2-7, with 9 bases identical to TRBD1. Germline-derived CDR1 and CDR2 are SEHNR and FQNEAQ (reference sequence). CDR3 size: 16 residues. Trimming removed 5 bases from V and 2 bases from J; junction bases left unmatched: 10. The CDR3 sequence is CASSTWTGESPYEQYF. DNA for the CDR3: TGTGCCAGCAGCACCTGGACAGGGGAAAGCCCCTACGAGCAGTACTTC. Complete variable domain (other parts from reference TRBV7-9 and TRBJ2-7): DTGVSQNPRHKITKRGQNVTFRCDPISEHNRLYWYRQTLGQGPEFLTYFQNEAQLEKSRLLSDRFSAERPKGSFSTLEIQRTEQGDSAMYLCASSTWTGESPYEQYFGPGTRLTVT.

The gene calls are TRBV19 and TRBJ1-5; D may be TRBD1 (5 bases). Germline V gene lookup returns CDR1 LNHDA and CDR2 SQIVND (reference sequence). The CDR3 totals 15 residues. Trimming stripped 5 bases from V and 3 bases from J, with 14 bases between. The chain's CDR3 is CASSFRPRDNQPQHF. CDR3 nucleotides: TGTGCCAGTAGTTTCAGGCCCAGGGACAATCAGCCCCAGCATTTT.

The chain joins TRBV7-2 to TRBJ2-2; D is unresolved. Per the germline V gene, CDR1 is SGHTA and CDR2 is FQGNSA. This CDR3 contains 17 residues. V lost 0 bases, J lost 0 bases, and 11 bases lay in between. CDR3 loop: CASSLAKPRPNTGELFF. As DNA, the CDR3 is TGTGCCAGCAGCTTAGCGAAGCCGAGACCGAACACCGGGGAGCTGTTTTTT.

J is TRBJ1-1 and V is TRBV7-9; D is ambiguous. V lost 0 bases and J lost 1, with 9 bases in between. The CDR3 totals 15 residues. Germline-derived CDR1 and CDR2 are SEHNR and FQNEAQ (reference sequence). As DNA, the CDR3 is TGTGCCAGCAGCTTAGCGCGACAAGAGAACACTGAAGCTTTCTTT. Translating gives CASSLARQENTEAFF.

This chain uses TRBV5-6 with TRBJ2-2; D is unresolved. The CDR3 sequence is 18 residues long. Germline V gene sequence: CDR1 SGHDT, CDR2 YYEEEE. Trimming took off 4 bases at V and 0 bases at J, with 19 bases between the two ends. The CDR3, as DNA: TGTGCCAGCAGCCAATCTCCTGGGCTACTTACGAACACCGGGGAGCTGTTTTTT. This translates into CASSQSPGLLTNTGELFF.

This clone was seen just once. The chain is built from TRBV7-9 and TRBJ1-2, with TRBD1 as a possible D gene (5 bases). Trimming removed 4 bases at V and 2 bases at J, with 17 bases between. The CDR3 runs 16 residues. Germline CDR1 SEHNR, CDR2 FQNEAQ (reference sequence). CDR3 protein: CASSSNGWGKNYGYTF. The CDR3 nucleotides read TGTGCCAGCAGCTCGAACGGGTGGGGGAAGAACTATGGCTACACCTTC.

The chain links TRBV6-1 to TRBJ1-6; D gene unclear. CDR3 length: 17 amino acids. V lost 2 bases to trimming and J lost 7 bases, with 18 bases between them. CDR1 and CDR2 from the germline V gene are MNHNS and SASEGT. The CDR3 DNA reads TGTGCCAGCAGTGAACCGCCACCGGGCCCCCCGAATTCACCCCTCCACTTT. This gives the protein CASSEPPPGPPNSPLHF.

The rearrangement joins TRBV15 to TRBJ1-2; 7 bases map to TRBD1. V lost 1 base, J lost 1 base, and 15 bases stayed unmatched. Germline V CDR1 and CDR2: LNHNV, YYDKDF (reference sequence). The CDR3 is 19 residues long. In DNA, the CDR3 is TGTGCCACCAGCAGAGCCCAGGGGACAGAGGGTTTTCTTAACTATGGCTACACCTTC. It translates to CATSRAQGTEGFLNYGYTF. The full variable domain, its missing parts supplied by reference TRBV15 and TRBJ1-2, is DAMVIQNPRYQVTQFGKPVTLSCSQTLNHNVMYWYQQKSSQAPKLLFHYYDKDFNNEADTPDNFQSRRPNTSFCFLDIRSPGLGDTAMYLCATSRAQGTEGFLNYGYTFGSGTRLTVV.

This clone was counted between two and nine times. The chain has TRBV27 and TRBJ1-5; D gene unclear. The V gene lost 3 bases and the J gene lost 3 bases, with 9 bases spanning the gap. The CDR3 runs 14 residues. Germline V gene lookup returns CDR1 MNHEY and CDR2 SMNVEV (reference sequence). This CDR3 reads CASSFVGYNQPQHF. In nucleotides, the CDR3 is TGTGCCAGCAGTTTCGTAGGTTACAATCAGCCCCAGCATTTT.

This rearrangement joins TRBV25-1 to TRBJ2-7, with TRBD1 matching over 10 bases. In germline, CDR1 is MGHDK, CDR2 SYGVNS. The CDR3 is 15 amino acids. With 4 bases clipped from V and 5 bases from J, the junction kept 8 bases outside the gene matches. The chain's CDR3 is CASSAPGQGSHEQYF. CDR3 bases: TGTGCCAGCAGTGCCCCGGGACAGGGGAGCCACGAGCAGTACTTC.

This rearrangement joins TRBV5-8 to TRBJ2-3, with 8 bases fitting TRBD1. The CDR3 contains 15 residues. Germline CDR1 reads SGHTS; CDR2 reads YDEGEE. V lost 10 bases, J lost 1 base, and 11 bases stayed unmatched. CDR3 sequence: CADPGAGGRTDTQYF. Written as DNA, the CDR3 is TGTGCCGACCCTGGGGCAGGGGGCCGCACAGATACGCAGTATTTT.

The chain recombines TRBV11-2 with TRBJ2-3; TRBD1 might be the D (5 bases). V was pared by 7 bases and J by 0 bases, with 17 bases between. The length of the CDR3 is 16 residues. Per germline, CDR1 SGHAT and CDR2 FQNNGV. CDR3 sequence reads: CASTQGLVYSTDTQYF. CDR3 coding DNA: TGTGCCAGCACCCAGGGTCTTGTCTATAGCACAGATACGCAGTATTTT.

The chain couples TRBV11-2 to TRBJ1-3; unclear D gene. This CDR3 region has 13 residues. V lost 9 bases and J 4 bases, leaving 13 bases between the germline ends. The germline gives CDR1 SGHAT, CDR2 FQNNGV. This CDR3 is CASSLYPGNTIYF. The CDR3 bases are TGTGCCAGTTCATTGTACCCGGGAAACACCATATATTTT.

This clone was recorded once. V is TRBV7-9 and J is TRBJ2-7; 11 bases agree with TRBD1. CDR1 is SEHNR, CDR2 FQNEAQ, per germline (reference sequence). This CDR3 spans 14 amino acids. V lost 7 bases to trimming and J lost 6 bases; unmatched junction nucleotides: 8. CDR3: CASTSTGTGGEQYF. The CDR3 nucleotides read TGTGCCAGCACCAGTACCGGGACAGGGGGCGAGCAGTACTTC.

This clone was seen a handful of times. The chain recombines TRBV4-3 with TRBJ1-4, with 7 positions matching TRBD1. Losses at the gene ends were 3 bases for V and 8 bases for J; bases not matched to a gene: 6. Germline V gene lookup returns CDR1 LGHNA and CDR2 YSLEER. CDR3 length: 14 amino acids. The CDR3 DNA sequence: TGCGCCAGCAGCCACACAGGGGTCAGGGAAAAACTGTTTTTT. Protein: CASSHTGVREKLFF.

V and J are TRBV9 and TRBJ2-5, with 10 bases aligning to TRBD2. The J call may be wrong; the DNA end is better matched by TRBJ2-7. Germline V CDR1 and CDR2: SGDLS, YYNGEE. The CDR3 loop spans 14 amino acids. The CDR3 sequence is CASSTSGGATEQYF. CDR3 DNA: TGTGCCAGCAGCACGAGCGGGGGGGCAACCGAGCAGTACTTC.

The chain joins TRBV9 to TRBJ2-7; D ambiguous. Deletions cut 4 bases from V and 0 bases from J, with 11 bases between. The germline V gene has CDR1 SGDLS and CDR2 YYNGEE. The CDR3 extends over 14 amino acids. The CDR3 sequence: CASSPRADSYEQYF. CDR3 sequence (DNA): TGTGCCAGCAGCCCCCGGGCTGACTCCTACGAGCAGTACTTC.

The chain uses TRBV9 and TRBJ2-2; D gene unclear. This CDR3 is built from 13 residues. Trimming pared 0 bases from V and 9 bases from J, leaving 9 bases between. The germline gives CDR1 SGDLS, CDR2 YYNGEE. DNA for the CDR3: TGTGCCAGCAGCGTAGCTTATGAAAGGGAGCTGTTTTTT. Translating gives CASSVAYERELFF.